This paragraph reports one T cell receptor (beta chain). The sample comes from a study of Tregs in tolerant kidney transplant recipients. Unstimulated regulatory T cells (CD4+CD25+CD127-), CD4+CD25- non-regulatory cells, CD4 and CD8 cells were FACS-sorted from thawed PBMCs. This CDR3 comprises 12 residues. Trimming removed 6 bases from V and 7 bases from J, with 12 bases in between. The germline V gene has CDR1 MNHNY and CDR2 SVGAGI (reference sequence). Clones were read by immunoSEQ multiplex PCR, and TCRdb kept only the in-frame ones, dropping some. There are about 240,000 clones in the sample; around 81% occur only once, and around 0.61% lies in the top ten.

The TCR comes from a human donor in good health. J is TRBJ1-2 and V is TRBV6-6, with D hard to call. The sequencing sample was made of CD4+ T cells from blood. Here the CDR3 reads CASSDSVSGYTF. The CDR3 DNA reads TGTGCCAGCAGCGATAGCGTCAGTGGCTACACCTTC.